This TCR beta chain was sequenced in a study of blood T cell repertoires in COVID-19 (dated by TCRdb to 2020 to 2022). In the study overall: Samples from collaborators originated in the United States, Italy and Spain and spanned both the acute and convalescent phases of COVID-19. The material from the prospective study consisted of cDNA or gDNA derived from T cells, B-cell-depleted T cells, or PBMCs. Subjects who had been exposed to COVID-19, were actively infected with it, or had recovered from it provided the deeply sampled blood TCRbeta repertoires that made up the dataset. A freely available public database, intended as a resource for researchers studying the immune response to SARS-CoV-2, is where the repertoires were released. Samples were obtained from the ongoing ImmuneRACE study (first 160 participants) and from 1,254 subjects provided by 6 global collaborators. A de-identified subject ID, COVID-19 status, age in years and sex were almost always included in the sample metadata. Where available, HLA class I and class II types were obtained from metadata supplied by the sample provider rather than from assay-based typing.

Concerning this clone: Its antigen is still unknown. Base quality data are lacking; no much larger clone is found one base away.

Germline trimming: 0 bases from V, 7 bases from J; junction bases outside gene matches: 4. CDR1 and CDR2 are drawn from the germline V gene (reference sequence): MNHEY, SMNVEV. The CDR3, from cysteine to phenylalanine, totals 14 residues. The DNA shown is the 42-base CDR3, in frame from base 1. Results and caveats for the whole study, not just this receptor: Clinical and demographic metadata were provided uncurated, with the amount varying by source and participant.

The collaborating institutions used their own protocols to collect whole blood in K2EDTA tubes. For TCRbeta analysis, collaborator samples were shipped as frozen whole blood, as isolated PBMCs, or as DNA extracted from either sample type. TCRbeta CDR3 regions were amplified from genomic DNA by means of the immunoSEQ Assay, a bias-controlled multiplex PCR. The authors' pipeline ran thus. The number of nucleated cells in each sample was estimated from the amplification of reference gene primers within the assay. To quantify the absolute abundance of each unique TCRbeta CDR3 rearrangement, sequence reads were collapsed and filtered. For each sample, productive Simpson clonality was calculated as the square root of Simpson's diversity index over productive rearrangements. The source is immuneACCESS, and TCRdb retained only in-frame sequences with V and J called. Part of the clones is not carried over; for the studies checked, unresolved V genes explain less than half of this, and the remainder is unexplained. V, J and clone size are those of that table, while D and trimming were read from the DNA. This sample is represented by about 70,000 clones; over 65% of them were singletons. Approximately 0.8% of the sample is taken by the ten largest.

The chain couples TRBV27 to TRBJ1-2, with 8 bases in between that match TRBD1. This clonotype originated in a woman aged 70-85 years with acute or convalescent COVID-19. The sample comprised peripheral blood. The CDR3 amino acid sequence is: CASSLSGQGRGYTF. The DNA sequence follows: TGTGCCAGCAGTTTATCCGGACAGGGTCGTGGCTACACCTTC.